Shown below are 13 T cell receptor beta chains from a single sample sequenced in a study of blood T cell repertoires in COVID-19. Sequencing was performed with immunoSEQ multiplex PCR; in TCRdb, only in-frame clones are kept and a portion is missing. The repertoire holds 89,000 or so clones, about 85% seen once, with 35% to 45% in the top ten. Sequencing was performed on peripheral blood. All receptors derive from a man at least 80 years old with acute or convalescent COVID-19.

The chain employs TRBV27 and TRBJ1-1, with D perhaps matching TRBD1 (6 bases). The CDR3 runs to 16 residues. Germline CDR1 reads MNHEY; CDR2 reads SMNVEV (reference sequence). V was cut by 4 bases and J by 0 bases, with 15 bases left in between. CDR3 bases: TGTGCCAGCAGTTACTTCAGGACAGACATGAACACTGAAGCTTTCTTT. Encoded protein: CASSYFRTDMNTEAFF.

This clone appeared a single time. V gene TRBV10-2 combines with J gene TRBJ2-7; D call uncertain. Germline values: CDR1 WSHSY, CDR2 SAAADI. The CDR3 covers 12 residues. The V and J ends lost 6 bases and 3 bases respectively, with 9 bases between them. The CDR3 is CASRPGGYEQYF. As DNA, the CDR3 is TGCGCCAGCAGGCCTGGCGGCTACGAGCAGTACTTC.

The V gene is TRBV28, the J gene TRBJ2-1; the match to TRBD2 covers 13 bases. CDR3 length equals 19 residues. J was trimmed by 7 bases and V by 5 bases; bases with no gene match: 17. CDR1 is MDHEN, CDR2 SYDVKM, per germline. The CDR3 loop reads CASSPPPPGLAGKGNEQFF. Here the CDR3 DNA reads TGTGCCAGCAGTCCACCCCCGCCGGGACTAGCGGGAAAGGGAAATGAGCAGTTCTTC.

The chain has TRBV2 and TRBJ1-5, with a possible D match to TRBD1 (5 bases). V was cut by 3 bases and J by 2 bases, with 8 bases left in between. The V gene's germline CDR1 is SNHLY and CDR2 FYNNEI. This CDR3 comprises 14 residues. Here the CDR3 DNA reads TGTGCCAGCAGTGACCTCAGGGGCAATCAGCCCCAGCATTTT. Translating gives CASSDLRGNQPQHF.

This chain links TRBV9 with TRBJ1-2; D is unclear. Germline CDR1 and CDR2: SGDLS and YYNGEE. Trimming took 1 base from V and 7 from J, leaving 11 bases between them. CDR3 length: 13 amino acids. DNA of the CDR3: TGTGCCAGCAGCGTATACGGGGTGGGTGGCTACACCTTC. This encodes CASSVYGVGGYTF.

A single count supports this clone. The V and J genes are TRBV27 and TRBJ2-3; weak D call: TRBD2 (5 bases). Germline lookup yields CDR1 MNHEY and CDR2 SMNVEV (reference sequence). This CDR3 region has 14 residues. V was cut by 5 bases and J by 0 bases, with 9 bases left in between. CDR3 nucleotide sequence: TGTGCCAGCAGTCTTGGACTCAGCACAGATACGCAGTATTTT. Its translation is CASSLGLSTDTQYF.

The chain recombines TRBV19 with TRBJ1-6; maybe TRBD1 (6 bases). Looked up from germline, CDR1 is LNHDA and CDR2 is SQIVND (reference sequence). V was pared by 5 bases and J by 5 bases, with 13 bases between. This CDR3 region has 15 residues. Written as DNA, the CDR3 is TGTGCCAGTAGTCCCGGGACAAGGAATAATTCACCCCTCCACTTT. Encoded protein: CASSPGTRNNSPLHF.

V is TRBV5-4 and J is TRBJ2-5, with 14 nucleotides matching TRBD2. With V trimmed by 3 bases and J by 5 bases, 9 bases remained unmatched. The germline V gene has CDR1 SGHNT and CDR2 YYREEE (reference sequence). The CDR3 contains 17 residues. For the CDR3, the DNA is TGTGCCAGCAGCTCCGGGACTAGCGGGAGCTTACGGGAGACCCAGTACTTC. Translated: CASSSGTSGSLRETQYF. The complete variable domain, with remaining parts taken from reference TRBV5-4 and TRBJ2-5, reads ETGVTQSPTHLIKTRGQQVTLRCSSQSGHNTVSWYQQALGQGPQFIFQYYREEENGRGNFPPRFSGLQFPNYSSELNVNALELDDSALYLCASSSGTSGSLRETQYFGPGTRLLVL.

This clone was detected only a few times. The chain is built from TRBV7-9 and TRBJ1-3; D remains ambiguous. The germline CDR1 and CDR2 sequences are SEHNR and FQNEAQ (reference sequence). With 5 bases removed from V and 4 bases from J, the gap between germline ends came to 18 bases. This CDR3 has 16 amino acids. The CDR3 protein is CASSKTIPSSGNTIYF. As DNA, the CDR3 is TGTGCCAGCAGCAAAACAATTCCAAGTTCCGGAAACACCATATATTTT.

The rearrangement joins TRBV11-3 to TRBJ2-2; TRBD2 agrees at 9 bases. This CDR3 is built from 16 residues. Germline V gives CDR1 SGHNT, CDR2 YENEEA. J gave up 5 bases and V 8 bases, and 12 bases lay outside the gene matches. The DNA of the CDR3 is TGTGCCAGCTCCGGGGGTAGCGGGAGTAGAACCGGGGAGCTGTTTTTT. This encodes CASSGGSGSRTGELFF. Full variable domain (remainder filled in from reference TRBV11-3 and TRBJ2-2): EAGVVQSPRYKIIEKKQPVAFWCNPISGHNTLYWYLQNLGQGPELLIRYENEEAVDDSQLPKDRFSAERLKGVDSTLKIQPAELGDSAVYLCASSGGSGSRTGELFFGEGSRLTVL.

The chain joins TRBV5-4 to TRBJ1-4; D perhaps matches TRBD1 (6 bases). With 4 bases removed from V and 7 bases from J, the gap between germline ends came to 14 bases. CDR1 SGHNT and CDR2 YYREEE come from the germline V gene (reference sequence). This CDR3 has 14 residues. The CDR3 region has the DNA TGTGCCAGCAGCCCCCAGGGGCGCGGTGAAAAACTGTTTTTT. This sequence encodes CASSPQGRGEKLFF. Looking up the rest from reference TRBV5-4 and TRBJ1-4 gives the full variable domain: ETGVTQSPTHLIKTRGQQVTLRCSSQSGHNTVSWYQQALGQGPQFIFQYYREEENGRGNFPPRFSGLQFPNYSSELNVNALELDDSALYLCASSPQGRGEKLFFGSGTQLSVL.

The chain has TRBV5-5 and TRBJ2-7, with 13 bases identical to TRBD2. The V segment lost 4 bases and the J segment 5 bases; nucleotides outside the gene matches: 9. CDR1 and CDR2 from the germline V gene are SGHKS and YYEKEE (reference sequence). CDR3 length equals 16 residues. The CDR3 DNA is TGTGCCAGCAGCAATCTTGGGACTAGCGGGACCCACGAGCAGTACTTC. Translation gives CASSNLGTSGTHEQYF.

This chain links TRBV5-4 with TRBJ2-7, with 7 bases that match TRBD1. J was trimmed by 3 bases and V by 4 bases; bases with no gene match: 4. CDR3 length equals 13 residues. CDR1 SGHNT and CDR2 YYREEE come from the germline V gene (reference sequence). CDR3 bases: TGTGCCAGCAGCCCGGGACAGAGCTACGAGCAGTACTTC. This encodes CASSPGQSYEQYF.